One and the same sample provided the 28 T cell receptor beta chains below, sequenced in a study of T cells after yellow fever vaccination (dated by TCRdb to about 2019). The treatment or condition label here, explained by the study, means: live attenuated yellow fever vaccine strain. Libraries were constructed by 5' RACE. Sequenced using an Illumina NovaSeq 6000. TCRdb reprocessed the public reads (quality trimming at Q25 with fastp, clone calling with MiXCR) and kept in-frame beta chains. Every CDR3 protein is listed once, alongside the most common genes and DNA of its rows. In this sample the table shows 250,000 to 400,000 distinct CDR3 sequences, about 4% of which occur a single time. The ten largest clones capture under 30% of the sample. Material: PBMCs, obtained 5 days after the yellow fever booster vaccination. These TCRs come from a young man who received the YFV17D yellow fever vaccine.

The table lists this clonotype with many counts. V gene TRBV7-2 combines with J gene TRBJ2-5; perhaps TRBD2 as D (5 bases). Trimming removed 5 bases at V and 3 bases at J, with 16 bases between. Germline V gene lookup returns CDR1 SGHTA and CDR2 FQGNSA. The CDR3 has 15 amino acids. The CDR3 DNA sequence: TGTGCCAGCAGCCCCCGCCCGAGAGGGAAAGAGACCCAGTACTTC. Amino acids: CASSPRPRGKETQYF.

The table lists this clonotype with a few counts. The chain uses TRBV18 and TRBJ1-4; the D gene is possibly TRBD1 (5 bases). V shed 3 bases and J shed 5 bases, with 19 bases lying between them. Germline V gene lookup returns CDR1 KGHSH and CDR2 LQKENI. The length of the CDR3 is 17 residues. The CDR3 DNA is TGTGCCAGCTCACCCGTATTAGGCGACAGTCCAAATGAAAAACTGTTTTTT. It yields the protein CASSPVLGDSPNEKLFF. The full variable domain, with the rest looked up from reference TRBV18 and TRBJ1-4, is NAGVMQNPRHLVRRRGQEARLRCSPMKGHSHVYWYRQLPEEGLKFMVYLQKENIIDESGMPKERFSAEFPKEGPSILRIQQVVRGDSAAYFCASSPVLGDSPNEKLFFGSGTQLSVL.

This clonotype was observed at least ten times. Written as DNA, the CDR3 is TGTGCCAGCTTTGAGCCGGCGGAGGCTCAGCCCCAGCATTTT. It is translated as CASFEPAEAQPQHF. This sequence joins TRBV6-6 and TRBJ1-5; D gene ambiguous. The CDR3 sequence is 14 residues long. V was pared by 8 bases and J by 6 bases, with 17 bases between. In germline, CDR1 is MNHNY, CDR2 SVGAGI (reference sequence).

The chain recombines TRBV5-1 with TRBJ2-1; TRBD2 aligns across 15 bases. The V gene end was trimmed by 4 bases and the J gene end by 5 bases; junction bases not matched to a gene: 16. Per the germline V gene, CDR1 is SGHRS and CDR2 is YFSETQ. The CDR3 is made up of 20 amino acids. CDR3 DNA sequence: TGCGCCAGCAGCACGGCCAAGTCAAGGACTAGCGGGGGGGGCCACAATGAGCAGTTCTTC. It specifies CASSTAKSRTSGGGHNEQFF. The whole variable domain, filled in from reference TRBV5-1 and TRBJ2-1, reads KAGVTQTPRYLIKTRGQQVTLSCSPISGHRSVSWYQQTPGQGLQFLFEYFSETQRNKGNFPGRFSGRQFSNSRSEMNVSTLELGDSALYLCASSTAKSRTSGGGHNEQFFGPGTRLTVL.

The chain is built from TRBV20-1 and TRBJ1-1; D gene ambiguous. CDR1 is DFQATT and CDR2 is SNEGSKA in the germline V gene (reference sequence). Trimming removed 4 bases at V and 4 bases at J, with 10 bases between. This CDR3 is built from 12 residues. In DNA form, the CDR3 reads TGCAGTGCTACTCCTGGAGCCACTGAAGCTTTCTTT. Its translation: CSATPGATEAFF.

The CDR3 here is CAAARDYGYTF. CDR3 DNA: TGTGCCGCAGCTCGGGACTATGGCTACACCTTC. The V call is TRBV10-3, the J call TRBJ1-2, with no clear D. In germline, CDR1 is ENHRY, CDR2 SYGVKD. V gave up 11 bases and J gave up 3 bases, with 10 bases separating them. The CDR3 has 11 amino acids.

The rearrangement joins TRBV7-2 to TRBJ1-6, with 7 positions matching TRBD1. The length of the CDR3 is 15 residues. Germline-derived CDR1 and CDR2 are SGHTA and FQGNSA. Trimming cost V 7 bases and J 5 bases; bases outside gene matches: 8. The CDR3 sequence: CASTTGGTDNSPLHF. CDR3 nucleotide sequence: TGTGCCAGCACCACCGGCGGGACAGATAATTCACCCCTCCACTTT.

This clonotype was detected a few times. CDR3 DNA sequence: TGTGCCAGCAGCCGGACAGGGGGCGACTACAATGAGCAGTTCTTC. Translated, it gives CASSRTGGDYNEQFF. The chain recombines TRBV6-6 with TRBJ2-1, with TRBD1 identical over 11 bases. The V segment lost 6 bases and the J segment 3 bases; nucleotides outside the gene matches: 4. The germline CDR1 and CDR2 sequences are MNHNY and SVGAGI (reference sequence). This CDR3 is built from 15 residues.

This clonotype was counted only a few times. CDR3 DNA sequence: TGTGCCAGCAGCGACTCTCAGGGGGCGGTCTATGGCTACACCTTC. The encoded protein is CASSDSQGAVYGYTF. V usage is TRBV4-2 and J usage is TRBJ1-2; 8 bases match TRBD1. After removal of 5 bases from V and 4 bases from J, the junction contained 9 bases not matched to a gene. The CDR3 totals 15 residues. CDR1 LGHNA and CDR2 YNFKEQ come from the germline V gene.

This clonotype came up many times. The J gene is TRBJ2-3, the V gene TRBV5-1, with a tentative D call TRBD1 (7 bases). The germline V gene encodes CDR1 SGHRS and CDR2 YFSETQ. V lost 0 bases and J 3 bases, leaving 11 bases between the germline ends. CDR3 length: 15 amino acids. The DNA for the CDR3 is TGCGCCAGCAGCTTGGTTGCGGGACAGACAGATACGCAGTATTTT. Protein sequence: CASSLVAGQTDTQYF.

The chain combines TRBV5-4 with TRBJ2-7, with D possibly matching TRBD1 (6 bases). Germline lookup yields CDR1 SGHNT and CDR2 YYREEE (reference sequence). Trimming shortened V by 7 bases and J by 6 bases, and 20 bases separated the two germline ends. This CDR3 is 14 amino acids long. CDR3 nucleotide sequence: TGTGCCAGCCGCCTCCAGGGGATTCGGGGCGAGCAGTACTTC. Residues: CASRLQGIRGEQYF.

This clonotype was found many times. V gene TRBV6-2 or TRBV6-3 combines with J gene TRBJ2-7, with a weak D call TRBD2 (5 bases). The V end lost 2 bases, the J end lost 5 bases, and 10 bases lay between the germline ends. Looked up from germline, CDR1 is MNHEY and CDR2 is SVGEGT. This CDR3 is 13 amino acids long. The CDR3 spells CASSYISGNEQYF. CDR3 DNA: TGTGCCAGCAGTTACATTTCGGGGAACGAGCAGTACTTC.

The chain joins TRBV14 to TRBJ2-3; D is possibly TRBD2 (5 bases). The CDR3 consists of 14 residues. CDR1 SGHDN and CDR2 FVKESK come from the germline V gene. V was shortened by 1 base and J by 6 bases, with 11 bases between the two germline ends. CDR3 loop: CASSQGGWTDTQYF. In DNA form, the CDR3 reads TGTGCCAGCAGCCAAGGAGGGTGGACCGATACGCAGTATTTT.

The chain recombines TRBV10-3 with TRBJ1-3, with D unclear. The V gene lost 2 bases and the J gene lost 1 base, with 12 bases spanning the gap. Germline CDR1 ENHRY, CDR2 SYGVKD. CDR3 length: 16 amino acids. In nucleotides, the CDR3 is TGTGCCATCAGTGAGAGGATGCGGGGATCTGGAAACACCATATATTTT. Translated, it gives CAISERMRGSGNTIYF.

This clonotype came up a few times. The rearrangement links TRBV6-5 to TRBJ1-5; possible D gene TRBD1, 5 bases. Germline CDR1 MNHEY, CDR2 SVGAGI. Trimming cost V 0 bases and J 10 bases, with 10 bases left between them. CDR3 length: 13 amino acids. The CDR3 DNA reads as TGTGCCAGCAGTTACTCCTTTCAGGGACCCCAGCATTTT. Translating it yields CASSYSFQGPQHF.

This clonotype was detected only a few times. This rearrangement joins TRBV24-1 to TRBJ2-3; no firm D call. The V end lost 2 bases, the J end lost 9 bases, and 11 bases lay between the germline ends. Germline CDR1 is KGHDR and CDR2 is SFDVKD. CDR3 length: 13 residues. The CDR3 bases are TGTGCCACCAGTGATTCTGGTAGAGGCACGCAGTATTTT. Protein sequence: CATSDSGRGTQYF.

This clonotype was observed a handful of times. The chain uses TRBV5-1 and TRBJ2-1, with D possibly TRBD1 on 6 matching bases. Germline CDR1 is SGHRS and CDR2 is YFSETQ. V lost 1 base, J lost 3 bases, and 17 bases lay in between. The CDR3 contains 17 residues. CDR3 bases: TGCGCCAGCAGCTTGATCCCTGGACAGACCCGCTACAATGAGCAGTTCTTC. Amino acid sequence: CASSLIPGQTRYNEQFF.

This clonotype was picked up a small number of times. The J gene is TRBJ2-5, the V gene TRBV30; 10 bases line up with TRBD1. CDR3 size: 15 residues. J lost 5 bases, V lost 3 bases, and 9 bases had no gene match. In germline, CDR1 is GTSNPN, CDR2 SVGIG (reference sequence). In nucleotides, the CDR3 is TGTGCCTGGAGCCCTGGGACAGGGGCCAAGGAGACCCAGTACTTC. Translating gives CAWSPGTGAKETQYF.

In its sample, this clonotype was seen many times. The chain uses TRBV7-9 and TRBJ1-2; no firm D call. V was cut by 1 base and J by 7 bases, with 7 bases left in between. Per germline, CDR1 SEHNR and CDR2 FQNEAQ (reference sequence). The CDR3 length is 12 residues. This CDR3 is CASSLEAFGYTF. Written as DNA, the CDR3 is TGTGCCAGCAGCTTAGAGGCCTTTGGCTACACCTTC.

This clonotype was detected many times. The V and J genes are TRBV12-5 and TRBJ2-5; no reliable D call. The CDR3 length is 17 residues. V was shortened by 2 bases and J by 4 bases, with 20 bases between the two germline ends. Germline CDR1 is LGHNT and CDR2 is FRNRAP. The CDR3 nucleotides are TGTGCTAGTGGTTTGCCCACCCGGGCCCCTGGGCCAGAGACCCAGTACTTC. It is translated as CASGLPTRAPGPETQYF.

This clonotype was observed a few times. The rearrangement links TRBV27 to TRBJ2-5, with 9 bases fitting TRBD2. This CDR3 contains 18 residues. Per the germline V gene, CDR1 is MNHEY and CDR2 is SMNVEV (reference sequence). V dropped 2 bases and J dropped 2; count of bases not matched to a gene: 12. The CDR3 bases are TGTGCCAGCAGTTTAATTAGCGGGGGTGGAAGTGGGCAAGAGACCCAGTACTTC. Residues: CASSLISGGGSGQETQYF.

This clonotype was picked up a small number of times. The genes are TRBV29-1 and TRBJ2-6; D unresolved. Germline CDR1 SQVTM, CDR2 ANQGSEA. The CDR3 consists of 16 residues. The germline V and J ends were trimmed by 4 bases and 0 bases, with 13 bases remaining between them. CDR3 protein: CSVVGTDYSGANVLTF. The CDR3 DNA reads TGCAGCGTTGTTGGTACAGATTACTCTGGGGCCAACGTCCTGACTTTC.

This clonotype has more than one count but fewer than ten. The chain has TRBV12-3 or TRBV12-4 and TRBJ1-6; D unresolved. This CDR3 has 15 residues. Trimming cost V 6 bases and J 7 bases, with 16 bases left between them. The CDR3 nucleotides are TGTGCCAGCAGATATAGGCTGGGCCGGAATTCACCCCTCCACTTT. This codes for CASRYRLGRNSPLHF.

This clonotype has just a few counts. The rearrangement joins TRBV4-1 to TRBJ1-5, with D possibly matching TRBD1 (5 bases). This CDR3 spans 15 amino acids. The V and J ends lost 4 bases and 7 bases respectively, with 17 bases between them. CDR1 and CDR2 from the germline V gene are MGHRA and YSYEKL. The CDR3 is CASSPRGGVRQPQHF. The CDR3 DNA reads as TGCGCCAGCAGCCCGCGAGGAGGGGTTCGGCAGCCCCAGCATTTT.

This clonotype was recorded many times. The CDR3 here is CASSVLAGSDTQYF. CDR3 coding DNA: TGTGCCAGCAGCGTCCTCGCGGGGTCAGATACGCAGTATTTT. This sequence joins TRBV9 and TRBJ2-3, with D possibly being TRBD2 (6 bases). Per the germline V gene, CDR1 is SGDLS and CDR2 is YYNGEE. CDR3 length equals 14 residues. The V end lost 2 bases, the J end lost 4 bases, and 11 bases lay between the germline ends.

This clonotype was detected only a few times. This sequence joins TRBV27 and TRBJ2-4, with D uncertain. V gave up 3 bases and J gave up 6 bases, with 9 bases separating them. The CDR3 consists of 13 residues. Germline V gives CDR1 MNHEY, CDR2 SMNVEV (reference sequence). The CDR3 sequence is CASSFKGTNIQYF. DNA of the CDR3: TGTGCCAGCAGTTTCAAGGGAACAAACATTCAGTACTTC.

This sequence joins TRBV18 and TRBJ1-1; the D gene is possibly TRBD1 (6 bases). Germline loops: CDR1 KGHSH, CDR2 LQKENI. V lost 2 bases to trimming and J lost 5 bases, with 15 bases between them. The CDR3 consists of 15 residues. The CDR3 bases are TGTGCCAGCTCACCAATGGAACAGGGAGGGACTGAAGCTTTCTTT. This encodes CASSPMEQGGTEAFF.

The V and J genes are TRBV29-1 and TRBJ2-7, with D tentatively TRBD1 (6 bases). V was shortened by 6 bases and J by 4 bases, with 10 bases between the two germline ends. CDR3 length: 11 amino acids. CDR1 is SQVTM and CDR2 is ANQGSEA in the germline V gene. In DNA, the CDR3 is TGCAGCGTCGTACAGGGATACGAGCAGTACGTC. Translated: CSVVQGYEQYV.